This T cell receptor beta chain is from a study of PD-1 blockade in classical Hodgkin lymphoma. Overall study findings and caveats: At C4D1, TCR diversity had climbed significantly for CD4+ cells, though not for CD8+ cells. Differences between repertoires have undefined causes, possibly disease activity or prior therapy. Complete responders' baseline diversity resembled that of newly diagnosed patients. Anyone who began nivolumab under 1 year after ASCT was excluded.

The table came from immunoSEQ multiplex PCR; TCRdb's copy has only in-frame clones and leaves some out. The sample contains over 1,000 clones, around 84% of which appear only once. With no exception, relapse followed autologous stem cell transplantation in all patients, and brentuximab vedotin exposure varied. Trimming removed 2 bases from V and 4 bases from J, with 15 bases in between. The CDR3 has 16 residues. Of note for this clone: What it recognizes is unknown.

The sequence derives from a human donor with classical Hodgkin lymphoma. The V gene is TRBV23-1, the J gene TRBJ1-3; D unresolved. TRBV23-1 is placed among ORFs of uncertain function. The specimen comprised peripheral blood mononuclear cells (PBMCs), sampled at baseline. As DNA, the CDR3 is TGCGCCAGCAGTCAAAAGTCTCCCCCGGGGGGAAACACCATATATTTT. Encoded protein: CASSQKSPPGGNTIYF.